The next 8 T cell receptor beta chains were all read from a single sample in a study of early stage breast cancer tumors. Some clones are missing from TCRdb's copy, which holds only in-frame ones; the method was immunoSEQ multiplex PCR. This repertoire shows about 72,000 clones, 70% to 85% found once; its top ten account for roughly 3.5%. Input material: blood. The receptors were sampled from a person between 55 and 69 years old with breast cancer.

The DNA for the CDR3 is TGTGCCAGCTCACCGGCAGGGGGCGACACCGGGGAGCTGTTTTTT. As protein: CASSPAGGDTGELFF. The genes are TRBV18 and TRBJ2-2; 8 nucleotides align to TRBD1. Germline lookup yields CDR1 KGHSH and CDR2 LQKENI. The CDR3 is made up of 15 amino acids. V was clipped by 3 bases and J by 3 bases; unmatched bases: 3. Variable domain in full (rest from reference TRBV18 and TRBJ2-2): NAGVMQNPRHLVRRRGQEARLRCSPMKGHSHVYWYRQLPEEGLKFMVYLQKENIIDESGMPKERFSAEFPKEGPSILRIQQVVRGDSAAYFCASSPAGGDTGELFFGEGSRLTVL.

The V gene is TRBV4-2, the J gene TRBJ2-5; either TRBD1 or TRBD2 may supply D (5 bases each). The length of the CDR3 is 16 residues. The V and J ends lost 3 bases and 4 bases respectively, with 18 bases between them. Germline V gene sequence: CDR1 LGHNA, CDR2 YNFKEQ. The DNA for the CDR3 is TGTGCCAGCAGCCAGGGGAGTGTGGGGCCGCGAGAGACCCAGTACTTC. It encodes CASSQGSVGPRETQYF.

The rearrangement links TRBV11-3 to TRBJ1-3; D not certain. This CDR3 is 13 amino acids long. The germline CDR1 and CDR2 sequences are SGHNT and YENEEA. The germline V and J ends were trimmed by 6 bases and 5 bases, with 11 bases remaining between them. CDR3 bases: TGTGCCAGCAGTCTAGACTACCGAAACACCATATATTTT. Its protein is CASSLDYRNTIYF.

This clone was observed a handful of times. V usage is TRBV5-1 and J usage is TRBJ2-2; TRBD1 might be the D (6 bases). Trimming took 4 bases from V and 1 from J, leaving 20 bases between them. The CDR3 loop spans 18 amino acids. Germline CDR1 reads SGHRS; CDR2 reads YFSETQ. DNA for the CDR3: TGCGCCAGCAGCACGTCATTATGGTCAGGGGTGAACACCGGGGAGCTGTTTTTT. Translated: CASSTSLWSGVNTGELFF.

The chain combines TRBV15 with TRBJ2-1; 9 bases line up with TRBD1. The V and J ends lost 5 bases and 0 bases, in that order; junction bases with no gene match: 5. The CDR3 sequence is 16 residues long. CDR1 and CDR2 (germline): LNHNV, YYDKDF (reference sequence). CDR3 nucleotides: TGTGCCACCAGCGCCCGGACAGGGGCCTCCTACAATGAGCAGTTCTTC. Translation: CATSARTGASYNEQFF.

This chain uses TRBV27 with TRBJ2-1, with 12 nucleotides matching TRBD2. Germline CDR1 reads MNHEY; CDR2 reads SMNVEV (reference sequence). The CDR3 covers 18 residues. Unmatched junction bases numbered 9, after V lost 2 bases and J lost 4 bases. This CDR3 is CASSLKGRLAGEYNEQFF. The CDR3 coding sequence is TGTGCCAGCAGTTTAAAGGGGAGACTAGCGGGAGAGTACAATGAGCAGTTCTTC.

This clone was seen only once. The rearrangement joins TRBV5-1 to TRBJ2-5; D ambiguous. Germline CDR1 reads SGHRS; CDR2 reads YFSETQ. The V gene lost 4 bases and the J gene lost 3 bases, with 10 bases spanning the gap. The CDR3 is 13 residues long. CDR3 nucleotides: TGCGCCAGCAGCGTGGCCCCTAAAGAGACCCAGTACTTC. This codes for CASSVAPKETQYF.

This chain uses TRBV7-9 with TRBJ1-1; D call uncertain. Trimming left V 4 bases short and J 5 bases short, with 11 bases between. The V gene's germline CDR1 is SEHNR and CDR2 FQNEAQ (reference sequence). There are 13 residues in the CDR3. CDR3 in amino acids: CASSSGIGTEAFF. The CDR3 DNA reads as TGTGCCAGCAGCTCTGGCATTGGGACTGAAGCTTTCTTT.